This entry lists 22 T cell receptor beta chains sequenced from one sample in a study of T cells after yellow fever vaccination. Each CDR3 protein is one row after TCRdb ran MiXCR on the 5' RACE reads. The top ten clones hold around 3.3% of a sample with approximately 250,000 distinct CDR3 sequences, roughly 5% of them seen once. The sample consisted of CD4+ T cells sorted from PBMCs, taken on the day of the yellow fever booster vaccination. Every receptor here comes from a man aged 18 to 29 who received the YFV17D yellow fever vaccine.

This clonotype was seen only a few times. V usage is TRBV27 and J usage is TRBJ2-3; D may match TRBD1 or TRBD2 (6 bases each). CDR3 length equals 15 residues. V lost 4 bases to trimming and J lost 6 bases, with 17 bases between them. Germline lookup yields CDR1 MNHEY and CDR2 SMNVEV (reference sequence). The CDR3 is CASSSLWGAPDTQYF. The CDR3 DNA is TGTGCCAGCAGTTCATTGTGGGGGGCCCCGGATACGCAGTATTTT.

This clonotype was detected a few times. This chain connects TRBV20-1 to TRBJ2-1, with 9 bases lining up with TRBD1. CDR1 and CDR2 from the germline V gene are DFQATT and SNEGSKA (reference sequence). The CDR3 is 12 amino acids. V shed 6 bases and J 6 bases; nucleotides not matched to a gene: 3. The CDR3, as DNA: TGCAGTGCCGGACAGGGGAGCAATGAGCAGTTCTTC. It encodes CSAGQGSNEQFF.

CDR3 coding DNA: TGTGCCATCCGTCGGGGAGCGAGCAATCAGCCCCAGCATTTT. Its translation: CAIRRGASNQPQHF. This chain uses TRBV28 with TRBJ1-5; no clear D gene. The length of the CDR3 is 14 residues. V gave up 10 bases and J gave up 1 base, with 14 bases separating them. Germline CDR1 is MDHEN and CDR2 is SYDVKM. Supplemented by reference TRBV28 and TRBJ1-5, the full variable domain reads DVKVTQSSRYLVKRTGEKVFLECVQDMDHENMFWYRQDPGLGLRLIYFSYDVKMKEKGDIPEGYSVSREKKERFSLILESASTNQTSMYLCAIRRGASNQPQHFGDGTRLSIL.

This clonotype was counted between two and nine times. The chain has TRBV6-5 and TRBJ1-2; TRBD1 matches at 8 bases. Germline V gene lookup returns CDR1 MNHEY and CDR2 SVGAGI. V gave up 6 bases and J gave up 4 bases; unmatched junction bases: 4. The CDR3 has 13 amino acids. CDR3 DNA sequence: TGTGCCAGCAGGAAAGACAGGGGCTATGGCTACACCTTC. Amino acid sequence: CASRKDRGYGYTF.

The chain joins TRBV14 to TRBJ1-1; D is undetermined. With 0 bases removed from V and 5 bases from J, the gap between germline ends came to 4 bases. The CDR3 length is 12 residues. The germline V gene has CDR1 SGHDN and CDR2 FVKESK. DNA for the CDR3: TGTGCCAGCAGCCAAGAGTTTACTGAAGCTTTCTTT. Encoded protein: CASSQEFTEAFF.

The chain is built from TRBV18 and TRBJ2-1; 8 nucleotides match TRBD1. Germline trimming cut 6 bases from V and 6 bases from J; bases unmatched to any gene: 10. The CDR3 totals 15 residues. Per the germline V gene, CDR1 is KGHSH and CDR2 is LQKENI. The CDR3 spells CASSQGQGTVNEQFF. The CDR3 DNA is TGTGCCAGCTCCCAAGGACAGGGTACGGTCAATGAGCAGTTCTTC.

V and J are TRBV5-6 and TRBJ2-5; D unresolved. The V end lost 4 bases, the J end lost 3 bases, and 4 bases lay between the germline ends. There are 11 residues in the CDR3. The V gene's germline CDR1 is SGHDT and CDR2 YYEEEE. CDR3 coding DNA: TGTGCCAGCAGCCGTAAAGAGACCCAGTACTTC. Protein sequence: CASSRKETQYF.

This clonotype occurred many times. The chain links TRBV7-9 to TRBJ2-4; D is uncertain. V lost 3 bases and J 3 bases, leaving 18 bases between the germline ends. This CDR3 has 17 residues. In germline, CDR1 is SEHNR, CDR2 FQNEAQ (reference sequence). CDR3 residues: CASSFHEPLVSKNIQYF. The CDR3 nucleotides are TGTGCCAGCAGCTTTCACGAACCCCTGGTTAGCAAAAACATTCAGTACTTC.

The V gene is TRBV6-5, the J gene TRBJ1-1; possible D gene TRBD1, 5 bases. The V and J ends lost 5 bases and 6 bases respectively, with 19 bases between them. The germline gives CDR1 MNHEY, CDR2 SVGAGI. CDR3 size: 15 residues. Here the CDR3 reads CASSTGTGGDAEAFF. Here the CDR3 DNA reads TGTGCCAGCAGTACGGGGACGGGTGGAGATGCTGAAGCTTTCTTT.

The CDR3 DNA reads as TGTGCCAGCAGACTGTCCGGTGGTGAAAAACTGTTTTTT. Translation gives CASRLSGGEKLFF. This chain connects TRBV7-2 to TRBJ1-4, with D hard to call. The CDR3 has 13 amino acids. In germline, CDR1 is SGHTA, CDR2 FQGNSA. V lost 6 bases, J lost 7 bases, and 12 bases lay in between. The entire variable domain, with the rest obtained from reference TRBV7-2 and TRBJ1-4, is as follows: GAGVSQSPSNKVTEKGKDVELRCDPISGHTALYWYRQSLGQGLEFLIYFQGNSAPDKSGLPSDRFSAERTGGSVSTLTIQRTQQEDSAVYLCASRLSGGEKLFFGSGTQLSVL.

This clonotype was seen at least ten times. The V call is TRBV5-6, the J call TRBJ2-7; D is unresolved. The length of the CDR3 is 13 residues. CDR1 is SGHDT and CDR2 is YYEEEE in the germline V gene. V gave up 5 bases and J gave up 5 bases, with 14 bases separating them. The CDR3 DNA is TGTGCCAGCAGATCCAGTCGCATTCACGAGCAGTACGTC. This encodes CASRSSRIHEQYV.

CDR3 sequence reads: CASSSAWGGNTEAFF. The CDR3 DNA follows: TGTGCCAGCAGCTCCGCTTGGGGCGGGAACACTGAAGCTTTCTTT. The chain uses TRBV7-2 and TRBJ1-1, with D perhaps matching TRBD1 (5 bases). The CDR3 runs to 15 residues. V lost 4 bases and J lost 1, with 13 bases in between. Germline lookup yields CDR1 SGHTA and CDR2 FQGNSA. Full variable domain (missing parts from reference TRBV7-2 and TRBJ1-1): GAGVSQSPSNKVTEKGKDVELRCDPISGHTALYWYRQSLGQGLEFLIYFQGNSAPDKSGLPSDRFSAERTGGSVSTLTIQRTQQEDSAVYLCASSSAWGGNTEAFFGQGTRLTVV.

This clonotype was counted ten times or more. J is TRBJ2-3 and V is TRBV4-2, with TRBD1 matching 8 bases. V lost 0 bases and J lost 4; bases outside the gene matches: 3. Germline V gives CDR1 LGHNA, CDR2 YNFKEQ. This CDR3 region has 15 residues. CDR3 loop: CASSQDRTGPDTQYF. Here the CDR3 DNA reads TGTGCCAGCAGCCAAGATAGGACAGGGCCAGATACGCAGTATTTT.

This rearrangement joins TRBV5-1 to TRBJ2-5, with 7 bases matching TRBD1. CDR3 size: 15 residues. J lost 3 bases, V lost 7 bases, and 12 bases had no gene match. Looked up from germline, CDR1 is SGHRS and CDR2 is YFSETQ. CDR3 protein: CASRRDGTEKETQYF. The DNA of the CDR3 is TGCGCCAGCCGAAGAGACGGGACAGAGAAAGAGACCCAGTACTTC.

The chain couples TRBV7-2 to TRBJ2-7; D is undetermined. V dropped 1 base and J dropped 0 bases, with 7 bases sitting between them. In germline, CDR1 is SGHTA, CDR2 FQGNSA. The length of the CDR3 is 14 residues. CDR3 amino acids: CASSLDRNSYEQYF. In nucleotides, the CDR3 is TGTGCCAGCAGCTTAGACAGAAACTCCTACGAGCAGTACTTC.

Ten or more counts support this clonotype. The chain combines TRBV12-3 or TRBV12-4 with TRBJ2-2; the D is unclear. The CDR3 runs 13 residues. V was cut by 3 bases and J by 6 bases, with 8 bases left in between. CDR3: CASSFTISGELFF. The CDR3 DNA follows: TGTGCCAGCAGTTTCACCATTTCCGGGGAGCTGTTTTTT.

This clonotype was picked up a small number of times. V gene TRBV5-1 combines with J gene TRBJ1-1; 7 bases agree with TRBD1. V lost 4 bases to trimming and J lost 8 bases; unmatched junction nucleotides: 11. The CDR3 is made up of 14 amino acids. CDR1 SGHRS and CDR2 YFSETQ come from the germline V gene. The CDR3 DNA reads as TGCGCCAGCAGCGCCGACAGGGTGATAACCGAAGCTTTCTTT. This encodes CASSADRVITEAFF. Based on the CDR3 plus reference TRBV5-1 and TRBJ1-1, the full variable domain is KAGVTQTPRYLIKTRGQQVTLSCSPISGHRSVSWYQQTPGQGLQFLFEYFSETQRNKGNFPGRFSGRQFSNSRSEMNVSTLELGDSALYLCASSADRVITEAFFGQGTRLTVV.

This clonotype showed up just a few times. J is TRBJ1-1 and V is TRBV28; D is perhaps TRBD1 (5 bases). The CDR3 runs to 12 residues. Looked up from germline, CDR1 is MDHEN and CDR2 is SYDVKM. The V and J ends lost 5 bases and 11 bases respectively, with 15 bases between them. The CDR3 DNA follows: TGTGCCAGCAGTACAGGCTTTGGGAGGGCTTTCTTT. Translated, it gives CASSTGFGRAFF.

Here the CDR3 reads CASSSHGTSDEQFF. The CDR3 nucleotides are TGTGCCAGCAGCTCTCACGGGACTAGCGATGAGCAGTTCTTC. J is TRBJ2-1 and V is TRBV7-3; TRBD2 aligns across 10 bases. The CDR3 sequence is 14 residues long. Trimming cost V 4 bases and J 8 bases; bases outside gene matches: 5. From germline, CDR1 is SGHTA and CDR2 FQGTGA.

The chain joins TRBV4-3 to TRBJ2-3, with TRBD2 identical over 12 bases. V shed 1 base, J shed 1 base, and the junction held 0 bases outside the gene matches. This CDR3 has 16 residues. Germline V CDR1 and CDR2: LGHNA, YSLEER. This chain's CDR3 is CASSQASGGGTDTQYF. The CDR3 DNA is TGCGCCAGCAGCCAAGCTAGCGGGGGGGGCACAGATACGCAGTATTTT.

This clonotype was picked up many times. This may come from a read error, since a much larger clone is one base off. The chain combines TRBV20-1 with TRBJ1-3; D gene ambiguous. The CDR3 sequence is 12 residues long. From germline, CDR1 is DFQATT and CDR2 SNEGSKA (reference sequence). Trimming shortened V by 0 bases and J by 4 bases, and 4 bases separated the two germline ends. CDR3 sequence: CSAREGGNTIYF. The CDR3 DNA is TGCAGTGCTAGAGAGGGGGGAAACACCATATATTTT.

The chain couples TRBV9 to TRBJ2-3; the D gene is possibly TRBD2 (6 bases). The CDR3 sequence is 16 residues long. Germline CDR1 reads SGDLS; CDR2 reads YYNGEE. V lost 4 bases to trimming and J lost 2 bases, with 17 bases between them. As DNA, the CDR3 is TGTGCCAGCAGCCCCCGAGGACTATCCTTCACAGATACGCAGTATTTT. It codes for CASSPRGLSFTDTQYF.